This T cell receptor (beta chain) was retrieved from a study of control samples from healthy donors and cancer patients (TCRdb year 2020). For this clone: Its antigen is not yet known. No much larger clone is present one base from it, and per-base qualities are unavailable.

Counted from cysteine to phenylalanine, this CDR3 has 16 amino acids. The kept DNA is CDR3 alone, 48 bases in frame from the first base. From a lookup of the germline V gene, CDR1 and CDR2 are MGHDK and SYGVNS. Cut back by 1 base and 2 bases, the V and J ends lie 11 bases apart. The library came from the immunoSEQ multiplex PCR assay. TCRdb holds this immuneACCESS table with in-frame rearrangements only. Some clones are missing; in checked studies, unresolved V genes explain under half, and the rest has no known cause. The sample has about 31,000 clones on record, roughly 94% of them singletons. The ten largest clones add up to roughly 6.7% of the sample.

The clonotype was recovered from a man aged 55 to 70 in good health. Sequenced: blood. The chain employs TRBV25-1 and TRBJ1-4; no confident D gene assignment can be made. In nucleotides, the sequence is TGTGCCAGCAGTGAATTCCGGGGAGGCACTAATGAAAAACTGTTTTTT. Its product reads: CASSEFRGGTNEKLFF.